This TCR beta chain was captured by sequencing in a study of T cell responses to AZD1222 COVID-19 vaccine. Per the germline V gene, CDR1 is SGHRS and CDR2 is YFSETQ. V shed 2 bases, J shed 3 bases, and the junction held 4 bases outside the gene matches. The CDR3 totals 16 residues. Only in-frame clones appear in the TCRdb table, and some are missing; sequencing was by immunoSEQ multiplex PCR. The sample yields roughly 110,000 clones, roughly nine tenths seen once. Specimen: peripheral blood, collected on day 0 of AZD1222 vaccination. The chain joins TRBV5-1 to TRBJ2-7; 14 bases fit TRBD2. The source is an adult in good health. DNA of the CDR3: TGCGCCAGCAGCTTCGGCGGGACTAGCGGGAGCTACGAGCAGTACTTC. Residues: CASSFGGTSGSYEQYF. The full variable domain, rest sourced from reference TRBV5-1 and TRBJ2-7, is KAGVTQTPRYLIKTRGQQVTLSCSPISGHRSVSWYQQTPGQGLQFLFEYFSETQRNKGNFPGRFSGRQFSNSRSEMNVSTLELGDSALYLCASSFGGTSGSYEQYFGPGTRLTVT.